One T cell receptor beta chain is described in this entry. This CDR3 contains 12 residues. V gave up 8 bases and J gave up 8 bases; unmatched junction bases: 6. After extraction with the RNeasy kit, roughly 0.45 to 1 ug of the RNA was reverse transcribed using random hexamers. A single record per CDR3 protein comes from TCRdb applying MiXCR to the immunoSEQ multiplex PCR reads. The sample holds about 180,000 distinct CDR3 sequences, roughly 92% seen once. The data stem from a study of CD8 T cells in Susac syndrome. About the study: There were Susac syndrome patients who were therapy-naive at blood draw, others on corticosteroids, and others on intravenous immunoglobulin alone.

Negative isolation yielded the CD8+ and CD4+ T cells, while FACS enriched the TEMRA cells. The sequence came from a human donor with Susac syndrome. The sample consisted of CD4+ T cells from PBMCs. The rearrangement links TRBV12-3 or TRBV12-4 to TRBJ1-1; TRBD1 aligns across 9 bases. CDR3 bases: TGTGCCAGCCCTAAGGACAGGGGCGAAGCTTTCTTT. It codes for CASPKDRGEAFF.